Following are 31 T cell receptor beta chains from one sample sequenced in a study of monozygotic twins with inflammatory bowel disease. TCRdb re-analyzed the 5' RACE reads; it lists each CDR3 protein once, without DNA. The table lists over 200,000 distinct CDR3 sequences. Sequencing input: blood. These receptors all stem from a human donor with ulcerative colitis or Crohn's disease, or a healthy co-twin of an affected twin (not recorded which).

The V and J genes are TRBV20-1 and TRBJ2-7; TCRdb indicates TRBD2, and absent DNA this call remains unverified. From germline, CDR1 is DFQATT and CDR2 SNEGSKA (reference sequence). There are 15 residues in the CDR3. The CDR3 spells CSANQLAGAAYEQYF.

The CDR3 is CASSRTGIGGGMNTEAFF. This chain joins TRBV11-1 and TRBJ1-1; the TCRdb D gene call, TRBD1, has no DNA to confirm it. Germline CDR1 and CDR2: SGHAT and FQDESV (reference sequence). The CDR3 length is 18 residues.

The J gene is TRBJ2-4, the V gene TRBV4-2; without DNA, the TCRdb call of TRBD2 cannot be checked. Germline V CDR1 and CDR2: LGHNA, YNFKEQ. This CDR3 region has 15 residues. The CDR3 loop is CASSQDRRGENIQYF.

This sequence joins TRBV20-1 and TRBJ2-5; TCRdb's D gene call, TRBD2, goes unchecked for lack of DNA. Germline lookup yields CDR1 DFQATT and CDR2 SNEGSKA (reference sequence). The CDR3 extends over 15 amino acids. The chain's CDR3 is CSARALVWEEETQYF.

The chain has TRBV20-1 and TRBJ2-3; the TCRdb call, TRBD2, lacks DNA for checking. This CDR3 has 16 residues. Looked up from germline, CDR1 is DFQATT and CDR2 is SNEGSKA (reference sequence). The CDR3 spells CSADPGLAGVADTQYF.

J is TRBJ1-1 and V is TRBV4-1; with no DNA, the TCRdb D assignment of TRBD1 cannot be verified. Germline CDR1 is MGHRA and CDR2 is YSYEKL. CDR3 length: 14 residues. This CDR3 reads CASSQDGGGTEAFF.

The J gene is TRBJ2-7, the V gene TRBV5-1; the TCRdb D gene call, TRBD2, has no DNA to confirm it. CDR1 SGHRS and CDR2 YFSETQ come from the germline V gene. This CDR3 is built from 16 residues. CDR3 sequence reads: CASSSVGGTRSYEQYF.

The chain links TRBV20-1 to TRBJ2-1; as DNA is missing, the TRBD2 call by TCRdb cannot be tested. CDR1 is DFQATT, CDR2 SNEGSKA, per germline (reference sequence). The CDR3 contains 14 residues. The CDR3 region is CSAHSGYSYNEQFF.

V gene TRBV6-1 combines with J gene TRBJ2-1; TCRdb's D call of TRBD1 is untestable without DNA. CDR1 and CDR2 from the germline V gene are MNHNS and SASEGT. The CDR3 is made up of 14 amino acids. CDR3 region: CASSEIGTGDEQFF.

The chain recombines TRBV12-3 or TRBV12-4 with TRBJ2-6. The CDR3 runs 15 residues. CDR3 in amino acids: CASSPLSSGANVLTF.

This rearrangement joins TRBV20-1 to TRBJ2-3; TCRdb designates TRBD2, a call that cannot be tested without DNA. This CDR3 spans 15 amino acids. In germline, CDR1 is DFQATT, CDR2 SNEGSKA (reference sequence). This CDR3 is CSAAGGGARADTQYF.

This chain joins TRBV6-2 or TRBV6-3 and TRBJ2-5; without DNA, the TCRdb call of TRBD2 cannot be checked. Germline values: CDR1 MNHEY, CDR2 SVGEGT. The CDR3 contains 15 residues. CDR3 sequence: CASSSGGASEETQYF.

The rearrangement joins TRBV6-6 to TRBJ1-3; the D call of TRBD1 rests on TCRdb alone, since no DNA is present to check it. Per the germline V gene, CDR1 is MNHNY and CDR2 is SVGAGI (reference sequence). This CDR3 has 14 amino acids. This CDR3 is CATRTGLSGNTIYF.

The V and J genes are TRBV6-5 and TRBJ1-1. CDR1 and CDR2 from the germline V gene are MNHEY and SVGAGI. The CDR3 is made up of 15 amino acids. CDR3 region: CASSYSADANTEAFF.

The chain couples TRBV7-9 to TRBJ1-1; TCRdb's D call, TRBD1, is unchecked because there is no DNA. This CDR3 region has 12 residues. The germline V gene encodes CDR1 SEHNR and CDR2 FQNEAQ (reference sequence). The CDR3 is CASSSGQGEPKF. The variable domain in full, with the rest retrieved from reference TRBV7-9 and TRBJ1-1, is DTGVSQNPRHKITKRGQNVTFRCDPISEHNRLYWYRQTLGQGPEFLTYFQNEAQLEKSRLLSDRFSAERPKGSFSTLEIQRTEQGDSAMYLCASSSGQGEPKFGQGTRLTVV.

The rearrangement links TRBV2 to TRBJ2-7; the TCRdb call, TRBD1, lacks DNA for checking. The germline V gene has CDR1 SNHLY and CDR2 FYNNEI. The CDR3 loop spans 11 amino acids. CDR3 sequence: CASKGGREQYF. Based on the CDR3 plus reference TRBV2 and TRBJ2-7, the full variable domain is EPEVTQTPSHQVTQMGQEVILRCVPISNHLYFYWYRQILGQKVEFLVSFYNNEISEKSEIFDDQFSVERPDGSNFTLKIRSTKLEDSAMYFCASKGGREQYFGPGTRLTVT.

The chain is built from TRBV10-3 and TRBJ1-1. The CDR3 extends over 12 amino acids. Germline V gene lookup returns CDR1 ENHRY and CDR2 SYGVKD. CDR3 loop: CAIRREGTEAFF.

The J gene is TRBJ2-1, the V gene TRBV10-3. Germline V gene lookup returns CDR1 ENHRY and CDR2 SYGVKD. The CDR3 sequence is 14 residues long. CDR3 residues: CAISDRGTYNEQFF.

This chain connects TRBV11-2 to TRBJ1-1. This CDR3 contains 15 residues. CDR1 is SGHAT, CDR2 FQNNGV, per germline. The chain's CDR3 is CASSSLGRASTEAFF.

The chain recombines TRBV27 with TRBJ2-2; the D call of TRBD1 rests on TCRdb alone, since no DNA is present to check it. Germline CDR1 reads MNHEY; CDR2 reads SMNVEV (reference sequence). This CDR3 spans 14 amino acids. This chain's CDR3 is CASRGQQNTGELFF.

The chain carries TRBV5-1 and TRBJ2-1. Germline V gene lookup returns CDR1 SGHRS and CDR2 YFSETQ. This CDR3 contains 16 residues. This CDR3 reads CASSRESGSSYNEQFF.

The CDR3 region is CAIEPGQGLPLHF. The chain recombines TRBV7-9 with TRBJ1-6; TCRdb's assignment of TRBD1 cannot be checked, as there is no DNA. CDR3 length: 13 amino acids. Germline loops: CDR1 SEHNR, CDR2 FQNEAQ (reference sequence).

The genes are TRBV4-2 and TRBJ2-7; TCRdb outputs TRBD1, but without DNA this stays unchecked. From germline, CDR1 is LGHNA and CDR2 YNFKEQ. This CDR3 is built from 16 residues. Here the CDR3 reads CASSQASGQGVNEQYF.

This chain links TRBV20-1 with TRBJ2-4; TCRdb's assignment of TRBD2 cannot be checked, as there is no DNA. Germline lookup yields CDR1 DFQATT and CDR2 SNEGSKA (reference sequence). The CDR3 extends over 13 amino acids. This CDR3 is CSAASGAKNIQYF.

The chain links TRBV5-1 to TRBJ1-2; TCRdb's D call, TRBD1, is unchecked because there is no DNA. From germline, CDR1 is SGHRS and CDR2 YFSETQ. There are 15 residues in the CDR3. The CDR3 loop is CASSPRQGWPYGYTF.

The V call is TRBV5-4, the J call TRBJ2-5; TCRdb gives TRBD1 as the D gene, but with no DNA this cannot be confirmed. The CDR3 is made up of 14 amino acids. Germline CDR1 reads SGHNT; CDR2 reads YYREEE (reference sequence). CDR3: CASSLKQAVETQYF. Full variable domain (remainder filled in from reference TRBV5-4 and TRBJ2-5): ETGVTQSPTHLIKTRGQQVTLRCSSQSGHNTVSWYQQALGQGPQFIFQYYREEENGRGNFPPRFSGLQFPNYSSELNVNALELDDSALYLCASSLKQAVETQYFGPGTRLLVL.

This chain connects TRBV20-1 to TRBJ1-1. Germline CDR1 and CDR2: DFQATT and SNEGSKA (reference sequence). CDR3 size: 15 residues. The CDR3 loop is CSASSSTTLNTEAFF.

The V gene is TRBV7-2, the J gene TRBJ2-2. The CDR3 is made up of 13 amino acids. The germline CDR1 and CDR2 sequences are SGHTA and FQGNSA. CDR3 sequence reads: CASSFTAPGELFF.

The V call is TRBV29-1, the J call TRBJ2-7; there is no DNA to check the TCRdb D call of TRBD2. Germline CDR1 reads SQVTM; CDR2 reads ANQGSEA. The CDR3 loop spans 12 amino acids. Here the CDR3 reads CSVKGAPYEQYF.

CDR3 protein: CASSLLRGTGELFF. The chain is built from TRBV7-9 and TRBJ2-2; TCRdb reports TRBD2, a call that lacks DNA to check it against. The CDR3 is 14 amino acids. The germline V gene has CDR1 SEHNR and CDR2 FQNEAQ (reference sequence).

This rearrangement joins TRBV7-8 to TRBJ1-1; TCRdb indicates TRBD1, and absent DNA this call remains unverified. The CDR3 loop spans 15 amino acids. Per germline, CDR1 SGHVS and CDR2 FQNEAQ. The CDR3 protein is CASSSDARVRTEAFF.